This T cell receptor (beta chain) comes out of a study of Tregs in tolerant kidney transplant recipients (dated 2019 in TCRdb). For context, the study as a whole: TCRbeta sequencing was used in the study to identify donor-specific regulatory T cells before combined kidney and bone marrow transplantation, and the identified cells were then tracked after transplant. TCRbeta repertoire sequencing was used in a few healthy controls to compare several ways of expanding Tregs specific for an allogeneic donor. The full study reports these points: The most biologically relevant and donor-specific TCRbeta repertoire appeared to be identified by expanding Tregs with activated donor B cells. Biological reproducibility was not directly assessed, although technical replication error appeared to be minimal. The study was limited by small patient numbers, and the findings need validation in larger populations and under other immunosuppression protocols.

Thawed PBMCs were FACS-sorted into unstimulated Tregs (CD4+CD25+CD127-), CD4+ non-Tregs (CD4+CD25-), CD4 cells and CD8 cells. Healthy control blood was obtained either as purchased buffy coats or from healthy volunteers. Healthy control blood was processed to PBMCs by Ficoll density gradient and cryopreserved, and patient PBMCs were collected before and after transplant. With regard to this clone: No antigen is known for it. Base-call qualities are not available, and no considerably larger clone is one nucleotide away.

V was cut back by 4 bases and J by 6 bases, leaving a gap of 13 bases between them. From cysteine to phenylalanine, the CDR3 is 13 amino acids long. Left in the record is the CDR3 DNA by itself, 39 bases read in frame from the first base. CDR1 MNHNS and CDR2 SASEGT were looked up in the germline V gene. For TCRbeta CDR3 sequencing, genomic DNA was extracted from sorted cells using the QIAGEN DNeasy Blood and Tissue Kit. High-throughput TCRbeta CDR3 sequencing, which included PCR amplification with bias correction and internal controls, was done commercially through immunoSEQ. As for how the authors treated the data: Unique productive TCRbeta sequences were defined by CDR3 nucleotide sequence when primers matched and otherwise by CDR3 amino acid sequence together with Vbeta and Jbeta genes. To correct for sorting error, sequences found in more than one sorted population at a frequency ratio of 2:1 or less were discarded, and the remaining shared sequences were assigned to the population with the higher frequency. Sequences were defined as donor-reactive when expanded at least 5-fold in CFSE-low cells versus unstimulated cells and present at a frequency of at least 0.01% in CFSE-low cells. Repertoire divergence was quantified by Jensen-Shannon divergence using the top 100 TCRbeta sequences ranked by frequency. For samples with multiple sequencing runs, sorting error was corrected in each run separately before the runs were combined. This is the immuneACCESS table as TCRdb keeps it, with only in-frame sequences that have V and J called. A part of the clones is gone; compared with another copy, unresolved V genes explain less than half, and the rest is unexplained. V, J and clone size are those of that table, while D and trimming were read from the DNA. A total of some 55,000 clones appear in this sample, around 83% of them only once. The ten top clones hold 4.5% to 6.5% of the sample.

Sequenced material: CD4+ T cells from blood. The chain was built from TRBV6-1 and TRBJ2-7; perhaps TRBD2 is the D gene, with 5 bases matching. The clonotype comes from a human donor in good health. The sequenced DNA is TGTGCCAGCAGTGGAGGGTTAAGAAGCGAGCAGTACTTC. The resulting protein is CASSGGLRSEQYF.